The clone carrying this T cell receptor (beta chain) occurred a few times. Each CDR3 protein is one row after TCRdb ran MiXCR on the RT-PCR reads. The repertoire has about a million distinct CDR3 sequences, roughly 17% of them found once; the top ten carry 5% to 7.5%. This sample is part of a study of patients and donors after allogeneic stem cell transplantation. Trimming removed 2 bases from V and 0 bases from J, with 8 bases in between. The CDR3 totals 15 residues. Germline CDR1 KGHSH, CDR2 LQKENI. This sequence was found in a human donor who was either an allogeneic HSCT recipient or a stem cell or donor lymphocyte infusion donor (not recorded which). It is not recorded whose cells these are; they may come from a transplant donor. The sample consisted of blood, either unsorted or a sorted T cell fraction (not recorded which). The rearrangement links TRBV18 to TRBJ2-4; possibly TRBD2 for D (6 bases). The CDR3 DNA reads as TGTGCCAGCTCACCATCGGGAGTAGCCAAAAACATTCAGTACTTC. Its protein is CASSPSGVAKNIQYF. Using reference TRBV18 and TRBJ2-4 for the parts outside the CDR3, the full variable domain is NAGVMQNPRHLVRRRGQEARLRCSPMKGHSHVYWYRQLPEEGLKFMVYLQKENIIDESGMPKERFSAEFPKEGPSILRIQQVVRGDSAAYFCASSPSGVAKNIQYFGAGTRLSVL.